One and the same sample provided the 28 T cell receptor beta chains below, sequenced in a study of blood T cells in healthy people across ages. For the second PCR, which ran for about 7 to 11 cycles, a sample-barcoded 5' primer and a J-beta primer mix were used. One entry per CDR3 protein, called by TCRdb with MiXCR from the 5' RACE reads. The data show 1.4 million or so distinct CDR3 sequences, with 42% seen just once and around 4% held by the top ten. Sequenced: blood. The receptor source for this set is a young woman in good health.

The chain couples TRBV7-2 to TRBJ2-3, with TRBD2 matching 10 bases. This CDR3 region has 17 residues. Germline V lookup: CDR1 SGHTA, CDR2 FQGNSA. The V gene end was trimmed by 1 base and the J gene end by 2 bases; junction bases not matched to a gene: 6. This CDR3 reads CASSLVTGLADTDTQYF. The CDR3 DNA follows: TGTGCCAGCAGCTTAGTCACAGGACTAGCGGACACAGATACGCAGTATTTT.

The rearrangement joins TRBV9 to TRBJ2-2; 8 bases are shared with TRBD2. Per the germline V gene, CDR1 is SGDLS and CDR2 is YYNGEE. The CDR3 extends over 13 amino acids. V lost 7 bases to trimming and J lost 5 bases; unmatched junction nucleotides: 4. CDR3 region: CASESGSTGELFF. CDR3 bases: TGTGCCAGCGAAAGCGGGAGTACCGGGGAGCTGTTTTTT.

The CDR3 DNA is TGCAGTGCCCGAGCGGGGACTAGCGGGCCAGGGAGGAATGAGCAGTACTTC. Translating it yields CSARAGTSGPGRNEQYF. This chain links TRBV20-1 with TRBJ2-5; 12 positions agree with TRBD2. Per the germline V gene, CDR1 is DFQATT and CDR2 is SNEGSKA (reference sequence). V was clipped by 6 bases and J by 11 bases; unmatched bases: 22. The CDR3 is made up of 17 amino acids.

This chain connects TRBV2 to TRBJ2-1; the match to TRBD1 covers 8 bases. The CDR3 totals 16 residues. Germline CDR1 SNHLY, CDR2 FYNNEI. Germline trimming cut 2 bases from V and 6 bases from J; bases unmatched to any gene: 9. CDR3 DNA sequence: TGTGCCAGCAGTGAAACCACAGGGGGAAGGGTCAATGAGCAGTTCTTC. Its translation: CASSETTGGRVNEQFF.

CDR3: CASSRDSGNQPQHF. For the CDR3, the DNA is TGTGCCAGCAGTCGGGACAGTGGCAATCAGCCCCAGCATTTT. The rearrangement links TRBV6-5 to TRBJ1-5; 7 positions match TRBD1. The germline V gene encodes CDR1 MNHEY and CDR2 SVGAGI. V lost 5 bases and J lost 2; bases outside the gene matches: 3. CDR3 length: 14 amino acids.

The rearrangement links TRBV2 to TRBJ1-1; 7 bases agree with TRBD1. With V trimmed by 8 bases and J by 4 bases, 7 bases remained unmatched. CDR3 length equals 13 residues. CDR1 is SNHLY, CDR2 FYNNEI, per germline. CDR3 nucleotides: TGTGCCAGCCGTCCGGGACAGAGCACTGAAGCTTTCTTT. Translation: CASRPGQSTEAFF.

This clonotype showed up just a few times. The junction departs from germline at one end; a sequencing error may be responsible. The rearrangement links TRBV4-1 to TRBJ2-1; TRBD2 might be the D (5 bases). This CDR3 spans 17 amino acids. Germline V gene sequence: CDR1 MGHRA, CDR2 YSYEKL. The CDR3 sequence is CASSSQRLGSSYNEQFF. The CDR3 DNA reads TGCGCCAGCAGCTCCCAAAGGCTGGGGAGCTCCTACAATGAGCAGTTCTTT.

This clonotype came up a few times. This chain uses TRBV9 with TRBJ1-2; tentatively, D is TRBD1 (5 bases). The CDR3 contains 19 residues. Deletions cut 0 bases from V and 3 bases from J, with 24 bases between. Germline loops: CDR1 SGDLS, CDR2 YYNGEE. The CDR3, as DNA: TGTGCCAGCAGCGTAGGATCAATGGCTCAGGGCAGATTTGACTATGGCTACACCTTC. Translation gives CASSVGSMAQGRFDYGYTF. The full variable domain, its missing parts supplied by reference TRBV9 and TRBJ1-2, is DSGVTQTPKHLITATGQRVTLRCSPRSGDLSVYWYQQSLDQGLQFLIQYYNGEERAKGNILERFSAQQFPDLHSELNLSSLELGDSALYFCASSVGSMAQGRFDYGYTFGSGTRLTVV.

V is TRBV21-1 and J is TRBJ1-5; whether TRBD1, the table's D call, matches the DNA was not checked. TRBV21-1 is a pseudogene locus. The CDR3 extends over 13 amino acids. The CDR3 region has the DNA TGTGCCAACTACAGGGGGCCAAATCAGCCCCAGCATTTT. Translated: CANYRGPNQPQHF.

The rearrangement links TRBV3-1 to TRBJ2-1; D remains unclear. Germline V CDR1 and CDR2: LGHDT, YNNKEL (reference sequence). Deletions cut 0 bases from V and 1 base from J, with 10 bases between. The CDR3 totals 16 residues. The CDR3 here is CASSQDAQLSYNEQFF. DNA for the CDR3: TGTGCCAGCAGCCAAGATGCACAGCTATCCTACAATGAGCAGTTCTTC.

In DNA form, the CDR3 reads TGCAGTGCTAGAGATCCCGGACAGGGAGCCTATGGCTACACCTTC. Its protein product is CSARDPGQGAYGYTF. The gene calls are TRBV20-1 and TRBJ1-2, with TRBD1 matching 8 bases. Germline loops: CDR1 DFQATT, CDR2 SNEGSKA (reference sequence). The V segment lost 0 bases and the J segment 4 bases; nucleotides outside the gene matches: 7. The CDR3 has 15 residues.

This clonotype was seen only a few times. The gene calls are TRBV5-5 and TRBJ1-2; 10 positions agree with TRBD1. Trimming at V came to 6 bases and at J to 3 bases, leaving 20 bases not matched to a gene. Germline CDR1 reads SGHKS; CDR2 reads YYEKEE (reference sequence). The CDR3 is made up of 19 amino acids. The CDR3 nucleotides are TGTGCCAGCACCACAACGCTATTTGTGGGGACAGGGGCGGACTATGGCTACACCTTC. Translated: CASTTTLFVGTGADYGYTF. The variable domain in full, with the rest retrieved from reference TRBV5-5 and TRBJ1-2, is DAGVTQSPTHLIKTRGQQVTLRCSPISGHKSVSWYQQVLGQGPQFIFQYYEKEERGRGNFPDRFSARQFPNYSSELNVNALLLGDSALYLCASTTTLFVGTGADYGYTFGSGTRLTVV.

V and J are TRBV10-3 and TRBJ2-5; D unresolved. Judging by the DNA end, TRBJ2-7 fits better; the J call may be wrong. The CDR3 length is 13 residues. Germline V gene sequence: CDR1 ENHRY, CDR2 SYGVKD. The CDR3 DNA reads TGTGCCATCAGCGCCGTTGACTTCTACGAGCAGTACTTC. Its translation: CAISAVDFYEQYF.

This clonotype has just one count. The chain's CDR3 is CASKDLGRDEKLFF. CDR3 DNA: TGTGCCAGTAAGGATCTGGGACGGGACGAAAAACTGTTTTTT. The gene calls are TRBV7-9 and TRBJ1-4, with D possibly TRBD1 on 5 matching bases. This CDR3 comprises 14 residues. Germline-derived CDR1 and CDR2 are SEHNR and FQNEAQ (reference sequence). With 9 bases removed from V and 8 bases from J, the gap between germline ends came to 19 bases.

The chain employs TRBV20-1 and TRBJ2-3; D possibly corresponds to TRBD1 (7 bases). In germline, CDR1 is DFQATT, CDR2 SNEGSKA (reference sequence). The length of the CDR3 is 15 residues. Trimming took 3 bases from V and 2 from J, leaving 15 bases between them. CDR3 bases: TGCAGTGCTAGGGAGGGGGCTAGCGTCACAGATACGCAGTATTTT. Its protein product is CSAREGASVTDTQYF.

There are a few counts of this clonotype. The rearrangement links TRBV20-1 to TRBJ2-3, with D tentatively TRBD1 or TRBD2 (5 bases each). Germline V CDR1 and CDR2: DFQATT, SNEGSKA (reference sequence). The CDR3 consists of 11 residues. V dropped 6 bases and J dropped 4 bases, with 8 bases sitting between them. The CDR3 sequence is CSAGTPDTQYF. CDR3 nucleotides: TGCAGTGCGGGGACCCCAGATACGCAGTATTTT.

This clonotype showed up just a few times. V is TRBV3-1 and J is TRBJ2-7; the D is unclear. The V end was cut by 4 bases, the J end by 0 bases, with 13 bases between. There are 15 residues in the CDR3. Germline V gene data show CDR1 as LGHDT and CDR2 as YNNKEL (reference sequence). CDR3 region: CASSPNIVPSYEQYF. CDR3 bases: TGTGCCAGCAGCCCGAACATCGTCCCCTCCTACGAGCAGTACTTC.

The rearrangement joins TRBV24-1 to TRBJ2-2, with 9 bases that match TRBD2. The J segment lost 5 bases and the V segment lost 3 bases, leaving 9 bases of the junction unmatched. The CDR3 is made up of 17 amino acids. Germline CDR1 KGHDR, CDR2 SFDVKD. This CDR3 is CATSDAAGGPRTGELFF. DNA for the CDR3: TGTGCCACCAGTGATGCGGCGGGAGGGCCGCGGACCGGGGAGCTGTTTTTT.

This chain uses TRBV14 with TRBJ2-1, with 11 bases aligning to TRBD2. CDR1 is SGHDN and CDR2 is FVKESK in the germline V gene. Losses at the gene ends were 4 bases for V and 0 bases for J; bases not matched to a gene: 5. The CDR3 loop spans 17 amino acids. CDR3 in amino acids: CASSRSGLAASYNEQFF. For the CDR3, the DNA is TGTGCCAGCAGCCGATCGGGACTAGCGGCCTCCTACAATGAGCAGTTCTTC.

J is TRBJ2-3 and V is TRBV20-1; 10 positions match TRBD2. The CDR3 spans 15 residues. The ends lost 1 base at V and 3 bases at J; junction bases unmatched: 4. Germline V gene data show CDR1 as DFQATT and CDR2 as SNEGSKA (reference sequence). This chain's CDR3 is CSARGPGLATDTQYF. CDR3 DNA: TGCAGTGCTAGAGGGCCGGGACTAGCGACAGATACGCAGTATTTT.

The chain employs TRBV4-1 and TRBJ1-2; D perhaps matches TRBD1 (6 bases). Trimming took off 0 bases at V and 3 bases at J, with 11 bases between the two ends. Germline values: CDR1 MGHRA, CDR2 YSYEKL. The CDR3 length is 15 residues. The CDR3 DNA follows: TGCGCCAGCAGCCAAGACACAGGGCTGGACTATGGCTACACCTTC. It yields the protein CASSQDTGLDYGYTF.

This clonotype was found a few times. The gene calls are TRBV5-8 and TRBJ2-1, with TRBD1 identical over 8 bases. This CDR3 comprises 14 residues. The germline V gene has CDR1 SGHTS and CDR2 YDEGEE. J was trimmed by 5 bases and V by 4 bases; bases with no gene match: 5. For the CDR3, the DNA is TGTGCCAGCAGCCACCGGGACAGGCACAATGAGCAGTTCTTC. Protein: CASSHRDRHNEQFF.

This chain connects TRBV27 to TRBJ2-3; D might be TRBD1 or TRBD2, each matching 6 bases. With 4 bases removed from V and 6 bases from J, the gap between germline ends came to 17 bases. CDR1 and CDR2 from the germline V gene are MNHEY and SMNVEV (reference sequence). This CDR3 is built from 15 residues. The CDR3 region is CASSYQYGGRDTQYF. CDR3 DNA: TGTGCCAGCAGTTACCAGTACGGGGGCAGGGATACGCAGTATTTT.

The CDR3 bases are TGTGCCAGCAGGGATAGGGAAAAACTGTTTTTT. Its protein is CASRDREKLFF. This chain links TRBV12-3 or TRBV12-4 with TRBJ1-4; D is uncertain. The CDR3 length is 11 residues. The germline V and J ends were trimmed by 6 bases and 8 bases, with 7 bases remaining between them.

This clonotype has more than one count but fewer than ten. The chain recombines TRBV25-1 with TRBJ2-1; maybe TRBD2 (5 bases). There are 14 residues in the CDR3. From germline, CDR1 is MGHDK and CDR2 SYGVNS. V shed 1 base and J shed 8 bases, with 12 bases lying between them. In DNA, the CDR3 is TGTGCCAGCAGTGAATCTGGAGGACGGGATGAGCAGTTCTTC. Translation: CASSESGGRDEQFF.

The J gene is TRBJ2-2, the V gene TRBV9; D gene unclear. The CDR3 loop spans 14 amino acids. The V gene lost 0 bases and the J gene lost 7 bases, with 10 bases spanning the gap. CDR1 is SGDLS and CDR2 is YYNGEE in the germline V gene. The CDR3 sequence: CASSVVGQVGELFF. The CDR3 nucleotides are TGTGCCAGCAGCGTAGTGGGTCAGGTCGGGGAGCTGTTTTTT.

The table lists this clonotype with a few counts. CDR3 sequence reads: CASPDWLAGVKDTQYF. The DNA of the CDR3 is TGTGCCAGCCCCGACTGGCTAGCGGGGGTTAAAGATACGCAGTATTTT. This sequence joins TRBV6-4 and TRBJ2-3; the match to TRBD2 covers 10 bases. Germline trimming cut 8 bases from V and 5 bases from J; bases unmatched to any gene: 13. The length of the CDR3 is 16 residues. The germline V gene encodes CDR1 MRHNA and CDR2 SNTAGT.

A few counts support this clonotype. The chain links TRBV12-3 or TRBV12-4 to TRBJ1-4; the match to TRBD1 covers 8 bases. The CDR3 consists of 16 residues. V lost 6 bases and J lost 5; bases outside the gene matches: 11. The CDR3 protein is CASSKGQAGWNEKLFF. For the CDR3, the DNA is TGTGCCAGCAGCAAGGGACAGGCGGGTTGGAATGAAAAACTGTTTTTT.